Listed below are T cell receptor beta chains from one sample, sequenced in a study of blood T cell repertoires in COVID-19. Measured with immunoSEQ multiplex PCR; TCRdb has only the in-frame clones, and not every one. Here the sample spans about 320,000 clones, more than 70% being singletons. The sequenced sample was peripheral blood. These receptors all come from a man aged 18 to 35 who had recovered from COVID-19. Both conserved end residues are part of each CDR3. D genes are given only for firm matches. Clone size is given for some rows only: seen once, a few or many times, or a class if the clone is expanded.

d_call: NA
v_call: TRBV7-9
cdr3_length: 19
clone_size: NA
j_call: TRBJ2-1
cdr3_aa: CATLFGKFGGVPSYNEQFF
cdr3_nt: TGTGCCACCCTGTTCGGGAAATTCGGCGGGGTTCCCTCCTACAATGAGCAGTTCTTC

d_call: NA
v_call: TRBV18
cdr3_length: 15
clone_size: NA
j_call: TRBJ2-2
cdr3_aa: CASSPSVLNTGELFF
cdr3_nt: TGTGCCAGCTCACCTTCCGTCCTGAACACCGGGGAGCTGTTTTTT

d_call: NA
v_call: TRBV6-5
cdr3_length: 13
clone_size: NA
j_call: TRBJ1-2
cdr3_aa: CASSLDSNYGYTF
cdr3_nt: TGTGCCAGCAGTTTGGACAGCAACTATGGCTACACCTTC

d_call: TRBD2
v_call: TRBV7-2
cdr3_length: 16
clone_size: NA
j_call: TRBJ2-2
cdr3_aa: CASSLAGTTNTGELFF
cdr3_nt: TGTGCCAGCAGCTTAGCCGGGACTACCAACACCGGGGAGCTGTTTTTT

d_call: TRBD2
v_call: TRBV4-1
cdr3_length: 18
clone_size: NA
j_call: TRBJ2-7
cdr3_aa: CASSQGGPGLVTTGEQYF
cdr3_nt: TGCGCCAGCAGCCAAGGAGGGCCGGGACTAGTTACGACCGGCGAGCAGTACTTC

d_call: NA
v_call: TRBV29-1
cdr3_length: 11
clone_size: NA
j_call: TRBJ1-1
cdr3_aa: CSLKSGDRAFF
cdr3_nt: TGCAGCCTGAAATCGGGGGATAGAGCTTTCTTT

d_call: NA
v_call: TRBV2
cdr3_length: 12
clone_size: NA
j_call: TRBJ1-1
cdr3_aa: CASISELEGAFF
cdr3_nt: TGTGCCAGCATCTCAGAACTGGAGGGAGCTTTCTTT

d_call: NA
v_call: TRBV6-5
cdr3_length: 13
clone_size: NA
j_call: TRBJ1-1
cdr3_aa: CASSPLSWTEAFF
cdr3_nt: TGTGCCAGCAGTCCACTAAGTTGGACTGAAGCTTTCTTT

d_call: TRBD1
v_call: TRBV29-1
cdr3_length: 13
clone_size: NA
j_call: TRBJ2-1
cdr3_aa: CSVLQGARDEQFF
cdr3_nt: TGCAGCGTTCTCCAGGGGGCTAGAGATGAGCAGTTCTTC

d_call: TRBD2
v_call: TRBV6-6
cdr3_length: 13
clone_size: few
j_call: TRBJ2-3
cdr3_aa: CAAGTSGADTQYF
cdr3_nt: TGTGCCGCCGGGACTAGCGGGGCAGATACGCAGTATTTT

d_call: TRBD1
v_call: TRBV28
cdr3_length: 15
clone_size: NA
j_call: TRBJ2-5
cdr3_aa: CASSYGTGVGATQYF
cdr3_nt: TGTGCCAGCAGTTACGGGACAGGTGTGGGCGCGACCCAGTACTTC

d_call: TRBD2
v_call: TRBV5-4
cdr3_length: 15
clone_size: NA
j_call: TRBJ2-3
cdr3_aa: CASSLTSGSTDTQYF
cdr3_nt: TGTGCCAGCAGCTTGACTAGCGGGAGCACAGATACGCAGTATTTT

d_call: NA
v_call: TRBV6-1
cdr3_length: 13
clone_size: NA
j_call: TRBJ1-1
cdr3_aa: CASSESNRDEAFF
cdr3_nt: TGTGCCAGCAGTGAATCGAATCGCGATGAAGCTTTCTTT

d_call: TRBD1
v_call: TRBV15
cdr3_length: 14
clone_size: NA
j_call: TRBJ2-1
cdr3_aa: CATSMGQSAYEQFF
cdr3_nt: TGTGCCACCAGCATGGGACAGTCTGCCTATGAGCAGTTCTTC

d_call: NA
v_call: TRBV7-2
cdr3_length: 18
clone_size: NA
j_call: TRBJ1-2
cdr3_aa: CASSLLEAPIIYNYGYTF
cdr3_nt: TGTGCCAGCAGCTTACTTGAGGCCCCCATTATCTATAACTATGGCTACACCTTC

d_call: NA
v_call: TRBV5-1
cdr3_length: 14
clone_size: NA
j_call: TRBJ1-1
cdr3_aa: CASSLTLVGTEAFF
cdr3_nt: TGCGCCAGCAGCCTGACATTGGTTGGAACTGAAGCTTTCTTT

d_call: NA
v_call: TRBV3-1/TRBV3-2
cdr3_length: 13
clone_size: NA
j_call: TRBJ1-1
cdr3_aa: CASSQTVLNVAFF
cdr3_nt: TGTGCCAGCAGCCAAACAGTCCTAAATGTGGCTTTCTTT

d_call: NA
v_call: TRBV4-1
cdr3_length: 17
clone_size: NA
j_call: TRBJ2-7
cdr3_aa: CASSQDGGGQYLYEQYF
cdr3_nt: TGCGCCAGCAGCCAAGATGGAGGGGGACAGTATCTCTACGAGCAGTACTTC

d_call: NA
v_call: TRBV7-6
cdr3_length: 16
clone_size: NA
j_call: TRBJ1-1
cdr3_aa: CASSPVVAGTNTEAFF
cdr3_nt: TGTGCCAGCAGCCCGGTCGTGGCAGGTACAAACACTGAAGCTTTCTTT

d_call: TRBD1
v_call: TRBV19
cdr3_length: 13
clone_size: NA
j_call: TRBJ1-1
cdr3_aa: CASGDRENTEAFF
cdr3_nt: TGTGCCAGTGGGGACAGGGAGAACACTGAAGCTTTCTTT

d_call: TRBD1
v_call: TRBV6-5
cdr3_length: 14
clone_size: NA
j_call: TRBJ2-7
cdr3_aa: CASSTQQGTYEQYF
cdr3_nt: TGTGCCAGCAGCACCCAACAGGGGACCTACGAGCAGTACTTC

d_call: TRBD1
v_call: TRBV29-1
cdr3_length: 11
clone_size: NA
j_call: TRBJ2-2
cdr3_aa: CSVAGQGGLFF
cdr3_nt: TGCAGCGTCGCCGGACAGGGAGGGCTGTTTTTT

d_call: TRBD2
v_call: TRBV29-1
cdr3_length: 14
clone_size: NA
j_call: TRBJ2-3
cdr3_aa: CSVAAGLRWNTQYF
cdr3_nt: TGCAGCGTTGCCGCGGGACTAAGGTGGAATACGCAGTATTTT

d_call: NA
v_call: TRBV18
cdr3_length: 14
clone_size: NA
j_call: TRBJ2-5
cdr3_aa: CASSPPVERQTQYF
cdr3_nt: TGTGCCAGCTCACCACCGGTAGAGCGGCAGACCCAGTACTTC

d_call: NA
v_call: TRBV29-1
cdr3_length: 13
clone_size: NA
j_call: TRBJ1-2
cdr3_aa: CSVLTGVNYGYTF
cdr3_nt: TGCAGCGTTCTTACCGGGGTGAACTATGGCTACACCTTC

d_call: NA
v_call: TRBV3-1/TRBV3-2
cdr3_length: 17
clone_size: NA
j_call: TRBJ1-3
cdr3_aa: CASSQYSTSPLGNTIYF
cdr3_nt: TGTGCCAGCAGCCAATACAGTACCTCCCCCCTGGGAAACACCATATATTTT

d_call: NA
v_call: TRBV5-6
cdr3_length: 14
clone_size: NA
j_call: TRBJ1-4
cdr3_aa: CASSLAGANEKLFF
cdr3_nt: TGTGCCAGCAGCTTGGCAGGGGCTAATGAAAAACTGTTTTTT

d_call: NA
v_call: TRBV5-4
cdr3_length: 15
clone_size: once
j_call: TRBJ2-3
cdr3_aa: CASSSEQGTGYTQYF
cdr3_nt: TGTGCCAGCAGCTCCGAACAGGGGACTGGGTATACGCAGTATTTT

d_call: NA
v_call: TRBV6-5
cdr3_length: 15
clone_size: NA
j_call: TRBJ1-5
cdr3_aa: CASSWTRYSNQPQHF
cdr3_nt: TGTGCCAGCAGTTGGACACGGTATAGCAATCAGCCCCAGCATTTT

d_call: NA
v_call: TRBV19
cdr3_length: 14
clone_size: NA
j_call: TRBJ2-4
cdr3_aa: CASSFQGGKNIQYF
cdr3_nt: TGTGCCAGTAGTTTTCAGGGAGGCAAAAACATTCAGTACTTC

d_call: TRBD2
v_call: TRBV13
cdr3_length: 16
clone_size: NA
j_call: TRBJ2-1
cdr3_aa: CASSSSPPSGYNEQFF
cdr3_nt: TGTGCCAGCAGCTCATCCCCGCCTAGCGGTTACAATGAGCAGTTCTTC

d_call: TRBD1
v_call: TRBV7-9
cdr3_length: 11
clone_size: NA
j_call: TRBJ2-5
cdr3_aa: CASSQGVFEYF
cdr3_nt: TGTGCCAGCAGCCAGGGGGTGTTTGAGTACTTC

d_call: TRBD1
v_call: TRBV10-3
cdr3_length: 17
clone_size: NA
j_call: TRBJ1-3
cdr3_aa: CAISETQRGQGENTIYF
cdr3_nt: TGTGCCATCAGTGAGACGCAACGGGGACAGGGGGAGAACACCATATATTTT

d_call: TRBD2
v_call: TRBV2
cdr3_length: 15
clone_size: NA
j_call: TRBJ2-3
cdr3_aa: CASSEWGGGTDTQYF
cdr3_nt: TGTGCCAGCAGTGAATGGGGGGGAGGGACAGATACGCAGTATTTT

d_call: TRBD1
v_call: TRBV18
cdr3_length: 14
clone_size: NA
j_call: TRBJ1-3
cdr3_aa: CASSPRDRVNTIYF
cdr3_nt: TGTGCCAGCTCACCGCGGGACAGGGTGAACACCATATATTTT

d_call: NA
v_call: TRBV5-4
cdr3_length: 12
clone_size: NA
j_call: TRBJ1-2
cdr3_aa: CASSPRGDAGTF
cdr3_nt: TGTGCCAGCAGCCCACGTGGAGACGCTGGGACCTTC

d_call: NA
v_call: TRBV19
cdr3_length: 14
clone_size: NA
j_call: TRBJ2-4
cdr3_aa: CASKEGVTKNIQYF
cdr3_nt: TGTGCCAGTAAGGAAGGGGTTACCAAAAACATTCAGTACTTC

d_call: NA
v_call: TRBV4-1
cdr3_length: 13
clone_size: NA
j_call: TRBJ2-1
cdr3_aa: CAAGDSPYNEQFF
cdr3_nt: TGCGCCGCAGGCGACAGCCCCTACAATGAGCAGTTCTTC

d_call: NA
v_call: TRBV5-4
cdr3_length: 14
clone_size: NA
j_call: TRBJ1-1
cdr3_aa: CASSFRGGPTEAFF
cdr3_nt: TGTGCCAGCAGCTTCCGGGGGGGGCCCACTGAAGCTTTCTTT

d_call: NA
v_call: TRBV11-3
cdr3_length: 16
clone_size: NA
j_call: TRBJ2-1
cdr3_aa: CASSLGGTSSYNEQFF
cdr3_nt: TGTGCCAGCAGCTTAGGTGGGACTTCCTCCTACAATGAGCAGTTCTTC

d_call: NA
v_call: TRBV11-2
cdr3_length: 18
clone_size: NA
j_call: TRBJ2-6
cdr3_aa: CASSLEYQGNSGANVLTF
cdr3_nt: TGTGCCAGCAGCTTAGAGTACCAGGGGAACTCTGGGGCCAACGTCCTGACTTTC

d_call: NA
v_call: TRBV13
cdr3_length: 14
clone_size: NA
j_call: TRBJ2-3
cdr3_aa: CASSLDGGTDTQYF
cdr3_nt: TGTGCCAGCAGCTTAGACGGGGGCACAGATACGCAGTATTTT

d_call: NA
v_call: TRBV5-4
cdr3_length: 15
clone_size: NA
j_call: TRBJ2-7
cdr3_aa: CASSRGGDSSYEQYF
cdr3_nt: TGTGCCAGCAGCAGGGGGGGGGATTCCTCCTACGAGCAGTACTTC